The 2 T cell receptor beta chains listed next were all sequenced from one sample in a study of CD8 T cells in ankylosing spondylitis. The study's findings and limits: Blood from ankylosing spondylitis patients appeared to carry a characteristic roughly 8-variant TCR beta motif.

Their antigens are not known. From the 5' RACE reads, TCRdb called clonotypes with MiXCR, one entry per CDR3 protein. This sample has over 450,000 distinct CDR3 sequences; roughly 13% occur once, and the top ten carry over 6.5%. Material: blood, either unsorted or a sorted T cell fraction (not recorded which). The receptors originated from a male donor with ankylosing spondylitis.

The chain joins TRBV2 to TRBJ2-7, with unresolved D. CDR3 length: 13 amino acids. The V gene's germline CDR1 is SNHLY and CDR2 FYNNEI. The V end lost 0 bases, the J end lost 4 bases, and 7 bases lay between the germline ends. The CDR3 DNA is TGTGCCAGCAGTGAAGCTCACCCATACGAGCAGTACGTC. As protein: CASSEAHPYEQYV.

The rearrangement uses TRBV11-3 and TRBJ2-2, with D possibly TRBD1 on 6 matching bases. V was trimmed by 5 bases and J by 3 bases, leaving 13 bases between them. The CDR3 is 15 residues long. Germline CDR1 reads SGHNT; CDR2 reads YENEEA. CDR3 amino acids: CASSPGQTDTGELFF. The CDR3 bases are TGTGCCAGCAGCCCCGGACAGACAGACACCGGGGAGCTGTTTTTT. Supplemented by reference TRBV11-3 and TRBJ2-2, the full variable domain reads EAGVVQSPRYKIIEKKQPVAFWCNPISGHNTLYWYLQNLGQGPELLIRYENEEAVDDSQLPKDRFSAERLKGVDSTLKIQPAELGDSAVYLCASSPGQTDTGELFFGEGSRLTVL.